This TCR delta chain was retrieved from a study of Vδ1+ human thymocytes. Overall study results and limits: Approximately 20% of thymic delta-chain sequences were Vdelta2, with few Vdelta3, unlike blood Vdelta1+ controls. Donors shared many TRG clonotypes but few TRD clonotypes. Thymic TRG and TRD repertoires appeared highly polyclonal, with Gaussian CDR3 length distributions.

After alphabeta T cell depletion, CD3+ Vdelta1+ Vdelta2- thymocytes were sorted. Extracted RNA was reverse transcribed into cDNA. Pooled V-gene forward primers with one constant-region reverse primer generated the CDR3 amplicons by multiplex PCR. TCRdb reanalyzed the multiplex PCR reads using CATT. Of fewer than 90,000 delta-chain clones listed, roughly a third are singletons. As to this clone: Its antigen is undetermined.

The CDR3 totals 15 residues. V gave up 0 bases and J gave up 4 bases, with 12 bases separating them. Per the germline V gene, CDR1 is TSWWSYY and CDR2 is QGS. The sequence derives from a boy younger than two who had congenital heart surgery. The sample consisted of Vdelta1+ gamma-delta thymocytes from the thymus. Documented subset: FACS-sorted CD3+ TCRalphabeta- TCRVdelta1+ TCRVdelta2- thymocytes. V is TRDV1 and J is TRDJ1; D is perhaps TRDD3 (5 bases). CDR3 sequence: CALGELIGMIDKLIF. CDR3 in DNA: TGTGCTCTTGGGGAACTGATCGGGATGATCGATAAACTCATCTTT.